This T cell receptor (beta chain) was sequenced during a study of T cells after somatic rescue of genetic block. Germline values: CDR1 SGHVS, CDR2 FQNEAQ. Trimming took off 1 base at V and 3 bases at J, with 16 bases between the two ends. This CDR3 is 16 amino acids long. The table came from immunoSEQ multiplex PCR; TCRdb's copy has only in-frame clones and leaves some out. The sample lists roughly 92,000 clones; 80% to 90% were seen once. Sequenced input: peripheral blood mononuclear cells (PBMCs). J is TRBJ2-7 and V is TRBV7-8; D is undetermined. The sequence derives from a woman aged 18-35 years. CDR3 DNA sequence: TGTGCCAGCAGCTTAGAATCGCGTAGCTCAGGCTACGAGCAGTACTTC. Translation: CASSLESRSSGYEQYF.